This TCR beta chain was obtained from a study of patients and donors after allogeneic stem cell transplantation. TCRdb recomputed calls from the RT-PCR reads with MiXCR, one row per CDR3 protein. The table includes over 150,000 distinct CDR3 sequences, roughly 40% detected once. Germline lookup yields CDR1 SGHTA and CDR2 FQGNSA. The length of the CDR3 is 15 residues. The V end lost 5 bases, the J end lost 0 bases, and 11 bases lay between the germline ends. The material sequenced was blood, either unsorted or a sorted T cell fraction (not recorded which). This TCR was recovered from a human donor who was either an allogeneic HSCT recipient or a stem cell or donor lymphocyte infusion donor (not recorded which). It is not recorded whose cells these are; they may come from a transplant donor. The chain combines TRBV7-2 with TRBJ2-1, with a weak D call TRBD2 (6 bases). Here the CDR3 DNA reads TGTGCCAGCAGCCAAAGACTAGACTCCTACAATGAGCAGTTCTTC. Amino acid sequence: CASSQRLDSYNEQFF. Based on the CDR3 plus reference TRBV7-2 and TRBJ2-1, the full variable domain is GAGVSQSPSNKVTEKGKDVELRCDPISGHTALYWYRQSLGQGLEFLIYFQGNSAPDKSGLPSDRFSAERTGGSVSTLTIQRTQQEDSAVYLCASSQRLDSYNEQFFGPGTRLTVL.